Presented here are 25 T cell receptor beta chains from one specimen sequenced in a study of TIL therapy for anti-PD-1-resistant metastatic lung cancer (dated by TCRdb to the early 2020s). This specimen's time point label, per the study, means: pre-treatment sample, taken before nivolumab and TIL therapy. The baseline tumor samples were excised metastases, mostly pleural nodules or supraclavicular lymph nodes, taken from the same resection that was used to grow TIL. TCR beta CDR3 regions were amplified from genomic DNA with the immunoSEQ v3 hsTCRB kit using bias-controlled multiplex PCR. TCRdb took this table from immuneACCESS and kept in-frame rearrangements with V and J called. Such tables lack part of the clones; where checked against another copy, unresolved V genes explain under half of the gap, and the rest is unexplained. The sample yields tens of thousands of clones; approximately 70% were counted once. The ten largest clones capture less than 6.5% of the sample.

The sample here was tumor tissue, taken at baseline. These receptors all come from a person aged 25 to 80 with non-small cell lung cancer.

The V and J genes are TRBV4-2 and TRBJ2-2; D call uncertain. There are 15 residues in the CDR3. V was trimmed by 4 bases and J by 3 bases, leaving 12 bases between them. Germline CDR1 LGHNA, CDR2 YNFKEQ. CDR3 bases: TGTGCCAGCAGCCTACCAGTCCGTGACACCGGGGAGCTGTTTTTT. Its protein product is CASSLPVRDTGELFF.

This clone was seen ten or more times. This chain uses TRBV30 with TRBJ2-7, with D tentatively TRBD2 (5 bases). The V gene's germline CDR1 is GTSNPN and CDR2 SVGIG (reference sequence). This CDR3 is built from 11 residues. The V gene lost 4 bases and the J gene lost 4 bases, with 8 bases spanning the gap. The CDR3 loop reads CAWTREYEQYF. CDR3 bases: TGTGCCTGGACAAGGGAGTACGAGCAGTACTTC.

This clone showed up just a few times. This chain uses TRBV11-2 with TRBJ1-1; D call uncertain. The germline V and J ends were trimmed by 5 bases and 3 bases, with 10 bases remaining between them. The germline CDR1 and CDR2 sequences are SGHAT and FQNNGV. This CDR3 has 13 residues. The CDR3 DNA reads TGTGCCAGCAGCCGGTACTGGGACACTGAAGCTTTCTTT. Translated, it gives CASSRYWDTEAFF.

The chain is built from TRBV5-1 and TRBJ2-7; 15 nucleotides line up with TRBD2. The CDR3 is 13 residues long. Germline trimming cut 8 bases from V and 5 bases from J; bases unmatched to any gene: 2. CDR1 and CDR2 (germline): SGHRS, YFSETQ. The CDR3 here is CASGLAGGDEQYF. The CDR3 DNA follows: TGCGCCAGTGGACTAGCGGGAGGGGACGAGCAGTACTTC.

CDR3 in amino acids: CASSPGTSGATDTQYF. The CDR3 DNA is TGTGCCAGCAGCCCGGGGACTAGCGGGGCCACAGATACGCAGTATTTT. The chain combines TRBV9 with TRBJ2-3; 13 positions agree with TRBD2. The CDR3 spans 16 residues. In germline, CDR1 is SGDLS, CDR2 YYNGEE. J was trimmed by 2 bases and V by 4 bases; bases with no gene match: 4.

This clone was found once. The chain employs TRBV6-1 and TRBJ2-7; 7 nucleotides agree with TRBD2. Losses at the gene ends were 2 bases for V and 4 bases for J; bases not matched to a gene: 5. Germline lookup yields CDR1 MNHNS and CDR2 SASEGT. The CDR3 length is 14 residues. The CDR3 nucleotides are TGTGCCAGCAGTGAATCCGGGGGGAGATACGAGCAGTACTTC. Protein sequence: CASSESGGRYEQYF.

The chain is built from TRBV5-1 and TRBJ1-2, with 10 bases aligning to TRBD1. Germline V gives CDR1 SGHRS, CDR2 YFSETQ. The CDR3 sequence is 14 residues long. V shed 4 bases, J shed 4 bases, and the junction held 4 bases outside the gene matches. CDR3 region: CASSRQGAGYGYTF. CDR3 in DNA: TGCGCCAGCAGCCGACAGGGGGCTGGCTATGGCTACACCTTC.

In its sample, this clone was seen once. V usage is TRBV7-8 and J usage is TRBJ2-4; 10 bases line up with TRBD2. Germline CDR1 is SGHVS and CDR2 is FQNEAQ. Losses at the gene ends were 5 bases for V and 6 bases for J; bases not matched to a gene: 10. The CDR3 has 16 amino acids. The CDR3 nucleotides are TGTGCCAGCAGCCCATCCAGCGGGAGGGTCGGAAACATTCAGTACTTC. It codes for CASSPSSGRVGNIQYF.

In its sample, this clone was seen a few times. The rearrangement links TRBV5-6 to TRBJ2-1; no firm D call. Germline V CDR1 and CDR2: SGHDT, YYEEEE. CDR3 length equals 15 residues. V was shortened by 4 bases and J by 2 bases, with 13 bases between the two germline ends. The CDR3 region has the DNA TGTGCCAGCAGCCGGGCCCCCAACCCCTACAATGAGCAGTTCTTC. The encoded protein is CASSRAPNPYNEQFF.

CDR3 in amino acids: CASSLAFAGVHTGELFF. The CDR3, as DNA: TGCGCCAGCAGCTTGGCCTTCGCCGGGGTGCACACCGGGGAGCTGTTTTTT. V gene TRBV5-1 combines with J gene TRBJ2-2, with D tentatively TRBD2 (5 bases). CDR1 and CDR2 from the germline V gene are SGHRS and YFSETQ. The CDR3 runs to 17 residues. V was clipped by 0 bases and J by 3 bases, with 15 bases between them. Full variable domain (rest looked up from reference TRBV5-1 and TRBJ2-2): KAGVTQTPRYLIKTRGQQVTLSCSPISGHRSVSWYQQTPGQGLQFLFEYFSETQRNKGNFPGRFSGRQFSNSRSEMNVSTLELGDSALYLCASSLAFAGVHTGELFFGEGSRLTVL.

This clone was counted only a few times. The rearrangement links TRBV5-1 to TRBJ1-2; no firm D call. CDR3 length: 14 amino acids. The V and J ends lost 0 bases and 8 bases respectively, with 14 bases between them. From germline, CDR1 is SGHRS and CDR2 YFSETQ. Written as DNA, the CDR3 is TGCGCCAGCAGCTTGGCCCCGACAAGAACGGGCTACACCTTC. Amino acid sequence: CASSLAPTRTGYTF.

The V gene is TRBV6-6, the J gene TRBJ1-1; D not resolved. The CDR3 has 14 amino acids. The V gene's germline CDR1 is MNHNY and CDR2 SVGAGI (reference sequence). Trimming stripped 5 bases from V and 0 bases from J, with 10 bases between. The CDR3 DNA is TGTGCCAGCAGTGCCCGGGCCGTGAACACTGAAGCTTTCTTT. Its translation is CASSARAVNTEAFF.

V usage is TRBV6-5 and J usage is TRBJ2-5; 7 nucleotides match TRBD1. The J call may be in error: the DNA end matches TRBJ2-7 better. This CDR3 is built from 13 residues. CDR1 and CDR2 (germline): MNHEY, SVGAGI. The CDR3 nucleotides are TGTGCCAGCCGGAGGCAGGGGGCCTACGAGCAGTACTTC. Its protein product is CASRRQGAYEQYF.

V gene TRBV7-9 combines with J gene TRBJ1-1; no reliable D call. Trimming shortened V by 2 bases and J by 4 bases, and 11 bases separated the two germline ends. The germline V gene has CDR1 SEHNR and CDR2 FQNEAQ (reference sequence). This CDR3 region has 14 residues. The CDR3 protein is CASSLTGAVTEAFF. DNA of the CDR3: TGTGCCAGCAGCTTAACGGGAGCGGTCACTGAAGCTTTCTTT.

This rearrangement joins TRBV5-1 to TRBJ2-2; D is undetermined. With 0 bases removed from V and 7 bases from J, the gap between germline ends came to 7 bases. CDR3 length: 13 amino acids. The V gene's germline CDR1 is SGHRS and CDR2 YFSETQ. CDR3 residues: CASSLGGIGELFF. For the CDR3, the DNA is TGCGCCAGCAGCTTGGGGGGAATCGGGGAGCTGTTTTTT.

The chain uses TRBV28 and TRBJ2-2, with a weak D call TRBD2 (6 bases). V lost 6 bases and J 5 bases, leaving 16 bases between the germline ends. Germline CDR1 is MDHEN and CDR2 is SYDVKM. The CDR3 has 15 amino acids. CDR3 coding DNA: TGTGCCAGCAGGGGTAGTACGGGGAGGACCGGGGAGCTGTTTTTT. Translation gives CASRGSTGRTGELFF.

V is TRBV7-7 and J is TRBJ2-2; no reliable D call. V was trimmed by 3 bases and J by 2 bases, leaving 7 bases between them. CDR3 size: 14 residues. Germline V lookup: CDR1 SSHAT, CDR2 FNYEAQ (reference sequence). This chain's CDR3 is CASSLNSNTGELFF. As DNA, the CDR3 is TGTGCCAGCAGCTTGAACAGCAACACCGGGGAGCTGTTTTTT.

This clone occurred a few times. The chain is built from TRBV6-1 and TRBJ1-5; D call uncertain. CDR1 is MNHNS, CDR2 SASEGT, per germline. V lost 10 bases to trimming and J lost 6 bases, with 7 bases between them. CDR3 length: 10 amino acids. The CDR3 coding sequence is TGTGCCACGGGGAGTCAGCCCCAGCATTTT. The encoded protein is CATGSQPQHF.

DNA for the CDR3: TGTGCCAGCAGCTTAGGCCTGTTCGCGAACACCGGGGAGCTGTTTTTT. This gives the protein CASSLGLFANTGELFF. The chain employs TRBV11-2 and TRBJ2-2; D not resolved. The CDR3 length is 16 residues. CDR1 is SGHAT, CDR2 FQNNGV, per germline. Deletions cut 1 base from V and 0 bases from J, with 9 bases between.

The chain has TRBV28 and TRBJ1-5; 9 bases fit TRBD1. Germline V gene data show CDR1 as MDHEN and CDR2 as SYDVKM. The J segment lost 9 bases and the V segment lost 3 bases, leaving 6 bases of the junction unmatched. This CDR3 spans 14 amino acids. Here the CDR3 reads CASSLGQGLGPQHF. The DNA for the CDR3 is TGTGCCAGCAGTTTGGGACAGGGACTAGGGCCCCAGCATTTT.

A few counts support this clone. This chain links TRBV6-4 with TRBJ2-1; TRBD2 aligns across 11 bases. V was pared by 0 bases and J by 6 bases, with 1 base of the junction left unmatched. The CDR3 has 15 residues. In germline, CDR1 is MRHNA, CDR2 SNTAGT. This chain's CDR3 is CASSDSSGGANEQFF. The DNA for the CDR3 is TGTGCCAGCAGTGACTCTAGCGGGGGGGCCAATGAGCAGTTCTTC.

This chain connects TRBV6-1 to TRBJ2-7, with 10 bases matching TRBD2. Trimming at V came to 6 bases and at J to 5 bases, leaving 7 bases not matched to a gene. The CDR3 totals 14 residues. Germline V gives CDR1 MNHNS, CDR2 SASEGT. The CDR3 reads CASSRAGGMDEQYF. CDR3 nucleotide sequence: TGTGCCAGCAGCCGAGCGGGAGGGATGGACGAGCAGTACTTC.

This clone was seen a few times. The chain has TRBV28 and TRBJ1-1; D is unresolved. CDR1 and CDR2 (germline): MDHEN, SYDVKM. This CDR3 spans 14 amino acids. V was cut by 6 bases and J by 0 bases, with 11 bases left in between. CDR3 DNA sequence: TGTGCCAGCAGGCGCGACCCTATGAACACTGAAGCTTTCTTT. This codes for CASRRDPMNTEAFF.

The rearrangement joins TRBV2 to TRBJ2-7, with 9 bases matching TRBD1. Losses at the gene ends were 7 bases for V and 4 bases for J; bases not matched to a gene: 8. This CDR3 spans 14 amino acids. CDR1 is SNHLY and CDR2 is FYNNEI in the germline V gene. This CDR3 reads CASTGQGRAYEQYF. CDR3 sequence (DNA): TGTGCCAGCACCGGACAGGGGAGGGCTTACGAGCAGTACTTC.

V gene TRBV7-9 combines with J gene TRBJ1-3; D uncertain. V gave up 9 bases and J gave up 0 bases, with 9 bases separating them. The CDR3 loop spans 13 amino acids. CDR1 SEHNR and CDR2 FQNEAQ come from the germline V gene (reference sequence). CDR3 sequence (DNA): TGTGCCAGTGAGGCGAGCTCTGGAAACACCATATATTTT. It yields the protein CASEASSGNTIYF.